This T cell receptor beta chain stems from a study of T cell responses to AZD1222 COVID-19 vaccine. Study-wide findings and caveats: The sample set comprised mostly white British donors with more females, and clonal diversity was possibly underestimated.

A remark on this clone: Its specificity is not known.

Method: immunoSEQ multiplex PCR; TCRdb's copy keeps in-frame clones and lacks some. Of some 170,000 clones in the sample, about 92% were seen once. The CDR3 is made up of 13 amino acids. Per germline, CDR1 SGHNT and CDR2 YYREEE (reference sequence). Trimming took off 5 bases at V and 7 bases at J, with 10 bases between the two ends. The J gene is TRBJ2-6, the V gene TRBV5-4, with D uncertain. This TCR was recovered from an adult in good health. The source material was peripheral blood, sampled on day 0 of MenACWY control vaccination. Here the CDR3 DNA reads TGTGCCAGCAGTTCATGGGGAGCCAACGTCCTGACTTTC. Translating gives CASSSWGANVLTF.